The rows below give T cell receptor beta chains drawn from one sample of a study of Ad26.COV2.S vaccination and SARS-CoV-2 variants. Assay used: immunoSEQ multiplex PCR; TCRdb lists only in-frame clones, some missing. Of approximately 400,000 clones in the sample, roughly 94% were seen once. The sequenced sample was peripheral blood, obtained after recovery from COVID-19. These receptors all come from a human donor who had recovered from COVID-19. CDR3s include the opening cysteine and the closing phenylalanine or tryptophan. The D gene is left open where the match is weak. Expanded clones get a size class; other rows say once, few or many, or leave the size out.

V	D	size	J	CDR3
TRBV6-5	NA	NA	TRBJ1-5	CASGSRGNQPQHF
TRBV9	NA	NA	TRBJ1-1	CASSVGGGIEAFF
TRBV18	NA	many	TRBJ1-1	CASSPGQAYDGTEAFF
TRBV6-6	TRBD1	NA	TRBJ2-7	CASSYSETGVYEQYF
TRBV10-3	NA	NA	TRBJ1-1	CAISDKGINTEAFF
TRBV9	TRBD2	NA	TRBJ2-1	CASSVAQRITSGALPHEQFF
TRBV6-5	TRBD1	once	TRBJ1-6	CASRGTGNSPLHF
TRBV5-1	NA	NA	TRBJ2-5	CASSLGQGQETQYF
TRBV3-1/TRBV3-2	NA	NA	TRBJ2-3	CASSQEHRLPDTQYF
TRBV4-1	NA	NA	TRBJ1-1	CASSQRQANTEAFF
TRBV7-9	TRBD2	NA	TRBJ2-1	CASSFVRLAGANEQFF
TRBV3-1/TRBV3-2	TRBD1	NA	TRBJ2-7	CASSQEGQGSSYEQYF
TRBV7-9	TRBD1	NA	TRBJ2-1	CASSPRDRGYNEQFF
TRBV4-1	NA	NA	TRBJ1-1	CASSQPRDGMNTEAFF
TRBV19	NA	NA	TRBJ1-3	CASSKSPIQGLLLFPAGNTIYF
TRBV11-3	NA	NA	TRBJ2-6	CASSSDSGANVLTF
TRBV7-2	NA	NA	TRBJ1-4	CASSRGQTTNEKLFF
TRBV5-4	NA	NA	TRBJ2-1	CASSFGSRNEQFF
TRBV7-3	NA	NA	TRBJ2-3	CASSLYSGSDTQYF
TRBV6-5	TRBD1	NA	TRBJ1-2	CASGTGNDYGYTF
TRBV11-3	NA	NA	TRBJ1-1	CASSKLPGTEAFF
TRBV19	TRBD1	once	TRBJ1-5	CASRATGPGPQHF
TRBV7-2	NA	NA	TRBJ2-5	CASSPPSRVGETQYF
TRBV7-8	NA	once	TRBJ1-3	CASSPTGNTIYF
TRBV20-1	NA	NA	TRBJ1-2	CSAHWGGYTF
TRBV10-3	NA	NA	TRBJ2-3	CAIMGSGGGDTQYF
TRBV27	NA	NA	TRBJ2-3	CASSFGKTDTQYF
TRBV3-1/TRBV3-2	TRBD1	NA	TRBJ2-1	CASSQGTGSYNEQFF
TRBV9	TRBD1	NA	TRBJ1-5	CASSPRTGPNQPQHF
TRBV5-4	NA	NA	TRBJ1-3	CASSSRTVSSGNTIYF
TRBV6-5	TRBD2	NA	TRBJ2-7	CAIFSGGAYHEQYF
TRBV11-2	TRBD1	NA	TRBJ2-7	CASSPGTGPDEQYF
TRBV7-8	TRBD2	once	TRBJ2-7	CASSLAGTSGGDYEQYF
TRBV5-1	NA	NA	TRBJ1-3	CASSLVASGNTIYF
TRBV25-1	NA	NA	TRBJ1-6	CASSEARGFGSPLHF
TRBV3-1/TRBV3-2	TRBD1	NA	TRBJ1-2	CASSPNRGHGYGYTF
TRBV11-2	NA	NA	TRBJ1-2	CATSATSSGYTF
TRBV6-5	TRBD2	NA	TRBJ2-1	CASRRASGMANEQFF
TRBV29-1	TRBD1	NA	TRBJ1-1	CSANDRVTEAFF
TRBV3-1/TRBV3-2	TRBD2	NA	TRBJ2-7	CASSPRTLTGGGPYYEQYF
TRBV7-9	TRBD1	NA	TRBJ2-2	CASSFSGQGYPTGELFF
TRBV25-1	TRBD2	NA	TRBJ2-7	CASSVGLAGRQNYEQYF
TRBV10-2	NA	NA	TRBJ1-6	CASSLAGSYNSPLHF
TRBV29-1	NA	once	TRBJ1-1	CSAAQNTEAFF
TRBV19	TRBD1	NA	TRBJ2-7	CAASDRALGGEQYF
TRBV5-1	TRBD2	NA	TRBJ2-3	CASSLRLAEDTQYF
TRBV9	TRBD1	NA	TRBJ2-7	CASSVASGQGIYEQYF
TRBV3-1/TRBV3-2	TRBD2	NA	TRBJ2-2	CASSQLAGANTGELFF